The 7 T cell receptor beta chains below were found in one sample sequenced in a study of long-term antiretroviral therapy in people with HIV. Version v3.0 of the immunoSEQ assay ran at survey level. Profiled with immunoSEQ multiplex PCR; TCRdb holds only in-frame clones, not every one. Of some 25,000 clones detected, approximately 83% appear once; the ten largest clones hold 15%. This sample comprised unsorted PBMCs, obtained 1.2 years after starting antiretroviral therapy. The receptors were gathered from a man aged 50-60 years with HIV.

V gene TRBV27 combines with J gene TRBJ1-2; D uncertain. Germline V gene sequence: CDR1 MNHEY, CDR2 SMNVEV (reference sequence). V was shortened by 10 bases and J by 1 base, with 16 bases between the two germline ends. The CDR3 totals 14 residues. CDR3 sequence: CATRSVGDNYGYTF. The CDR3 DNA reads TGTGCCACCCGGTCTGTTGGGGATAACTATGGCTACACCTTC.

V gene TRBV9 combines with J gene TRBJ1-6; D possibly corresponds to TRBD1 (6 bases). The germline CDR1 and CDR2 sequences are SGDLS and YYNGEE. The CDR3 consists of 15 residues. The V gene lost 0 bases and the J gene lost 8 bases, with 12 bases spanning the gap. CDR3 region: CASSVVGGLDSPLHF. The DNA for the CDR3 is TGTGCCAGCAGCGTAGTCGGGGGGCTCGATTCACCCCTCCACTTT.

This chain joins TRBV5-6 and TRBJ1-5, with D perhaps TRBD1 (5 bases). This CDR3 region has 17 residues. In germline, CDR1 is SGHDT, CDR2 YYEEEE. V lost 0 bases, J lost 3 bases, and 16 bases lay in between. CDR3 DNA sequence: TGTGCCAGCAGCTTGGGGGACGGAGCCGAACTCAATCAGCCCCAGCATTTT. Protein product: CASSLGDGAELNQPQHF.

This chain joins TRBV7-3 and TRBJ2-7; tentative D call: TRBD2 (5 bases). This CDR3 contains 13 residues. Trimming cost V 2 bases and J 2 bases, with 7 bases left between them. Germline loops: CDR1 SGHTA, CDR2 FQGTGA. DNA for the CDR3: TGTGCCAGCAGCTTAGGGAGTACCTACGAGCAGTACTTC. Encoded protein: CASSLGSTYEQYF.

The genes are TRBV28 and TRBJ2-7; D gene ambiguous. CDR3 size: 16 residues. The germline V gene has CDR1 MDHEN and CDR2 SYDVKM. The V end was cut by 2 bases, the J end by 1 base, with 15 bases between. CDR3 DNA sequence: TGTGCCAGCAGTTTACCCGGTTCTCGAATGTCCTACGAGCAGTACTTC. Translated, it gives CASSLPGSRMSYEQYF.

This clone was counted only a few times. The chain carries TRBV5-6 and TRBJ1-5; TRBD1 might be the D (5 bases). Trimming took 2 bases from V and 4 from J, leaving 16 bases between them. The CDR3 contains 16 residues. Germline V lookup: CDR1 SGHDT, CDR2 YYEEEE. This chain's CDR3 is CASSFSGQRTNQPQHF. The CDR3 nucleotides are TGTGCCAGCAGCTTCTCAGGACAACGCACTAATCAGCCCCAGCATTTT.

The V call is TRBV6-5, the J call TRBJ2-2; D remains ambiguous. CDR3 length: 15 amino acids. CDR1 and CDR2 (germline): MNHEY, SVGAGI. Deletions cut 7 bases from V and 3 bases from J, with 15 bases between. CDR3 amino acids: CASIPLPGDTGELFF. Here the CDR3 DNA reads TGTGCCAGCATCCCGTTGCCTGGGGACACCGGGGAGCTGTTTTTT.